Following are 15 T cell receptor beta chains from one sample sequenced in a study of blood T cell repertoires in COVID-19. The protocol was immunoSEQ multiplex PCR, while the TCRdb copy is restricted to in-frame clones and leaves out a portion. The sample consists of about 200,000 clones, approximately 90% of them appearing once. Sequencing was carried out using peripheral blood. The receptor source for this set is a man aged 50 or older with acute or convalescent COVID-19.

V gene TRBV18 combines with J gene TRBJ1-2; TRBD1 matches at 9 bases. The CDR3 runs to 19 residues. The J segment lost 0 bases and the V segment lost 3 bases, leaving 14 bases of the junction unmatched. The V gene's germline CDR1 is KGHSH and CDR2 LQKENI. In DNA form, the CDR3 reads TGTGCCAGCTCACCGATTACTGGACAGGGGCTGTTAGCTAACTATGGCTACACCTTC. This translates into CASSPITGQGLLANYGYTF.

The chain couples TRBV18 to TRBJ2-1; 13 bases are a match to TRBD2. Germline V gene lookup returns CDR1 KGHSH and CDR2 LQKENI. The CDR3 covers 15 residues. V dropped 5 bases and J dropped 7; count of bases not matched to a gene: 5. The CDR3 is CASSTGTSGVNEQFF. CDR3 DNA: TGTGCCAGCTCAACCGGGACTAGCGGGGTGAATGAGCAGTTCTTC.

This sequence joins TRBV6-6 and TRBJ2-7; 7 positions agree with TRBD2. V lost 8 bases to trimming and J lost 2 bases; unmatched junction nucleotides: 6. The germline V gene has CDR1 MNHNY and CDR2 SVGAGI (reference sequence). The CDR3 extends over 13 amino acids. CDR3: CASSGGSTYEQYF. The CDR3 DNA follows: TGTGCCAGCTCCGGGGGGTCCACCTACGAGCAGTACTTC.

This clone was detected once. The chain couples TRBV12-5 to TRBJ2-7; 11 bases are shared with TRBD1. J was trimmed by 3 bases and V by 6 bases; bases with no gene match: 4. The CDR3 runs to 14 residues. CDR1 is LGHNT and CDR2 is FRNRAP in the germline V gene. The CDR3 protein is CASGPGQGGYEQYF. The CDR3 DNA reads TGTGCTAGTGGACCGGGACAGGGGGGCTACGAGCAGTACTTC.

The CDR3 region is CASSLRGRYEKLFF. CDR3 nucleotides: TGTGCCAGCAGCTTGCGAGGGCGCTATGAAAAACTGTTTTTT. V usage is TRBV5-6 and J usage is TRBJ1-4; D is unclear. CDR1 and CDR2 from the germline V gene are SGHDT and YYEEEE. Trimming removed 1 base at V and 6 bases at J, with 10 bases between. The CDR3 totals 14 residues. The whole variable domain, remainder taken from reference TRBV5-6 and TRBJ1-4, is DAGVTQSPTHLIKTRGQQVTLRCSPKSGHDTVSWYQQALGQGPQFIFQYYEEEERQRGNFPDRFSGHQFPNYSSELNVNALLLGDSALYLCASSLRGRYEKLFFGSGTQLSVL.

The V and J genes are TRBV4-2 and TRBJ2-1, with a tentative D call TRBD2 (6 bases). Germline-derived CDR1 and CDR2 are LGHNA and YNFKEQ. The V gene lost 4 bases and the J gene lost 7 bases, with 14 bases spanning the gap. The CDR3 runs to 14 residues. CDR3 region: CASSPGLTANEQFF. The CDR3 region has the DNA TGTGCCAGCAGCCCGGGACTGACGGCGAATGAGCAGTTCTTC.

This sequence joins TRBV19 and TRBJ2-3; TRBD2 matches 8 bases. Germline trimming cut 4 bases from V and 4 bases from J; bases unmatched to any gene: 13. The germline V gene encodes CDR1 LNHDA and CDR2 SQIVND (reference sequence). This CDR3 has 17 residues. The CDR3: CASSRKPGLGGADTQYF. The CDR3 bases are TGTGCCAGTAGTAGAAAACCGGGACTAGGGGGTGCAGATACGCAGTATTTT.

The chain couples TRBV7-3 to TRBJ2-3, with TRBD1 matching 8 bases. Germline CDR1 is SGHTA and CDR2 is FQGTGA. Trimming cost V 5 bases and J 4 bases; bases outside gene matches: 8. The CDR3 has 15 amino acids. The CDR3 protein is CASSLSSGGADTQYF. CDR3 DNA sequence: TGTGCCAGCAGCCTGTCGTCAGGGGGCGCAGATACGCAGTATTTT.

The V gene is TRBV6-5, the J gene TRBJ1-2; no reliable D call. V shed 0 bases and J shed 2 bases, with 7 bases lying between them. The CDR3 extends over 14 amino acids. The V gene's germline CDR1 is MNHEY and CDR2 SVGAGI. The CDR3 spells CASSYSGSNYGYTF. CDR3 bases: TGTGCCAGCAGTTACTCGGGCAGCAACTATGGCTACACCTTC.

The sample holds one count of this clone. The chain combines TRBV27 with TRBJ1-4, with D possibly matching TRBD1 (5 bases). There are 16 residues in the CDR3. V lost 6 bases, J lost 5 bases, and 19 bases lay in between. Germline CDR1 and CDR2: MNHEY and SMNVEV (reference sequence). CDR3 nucleotides: TGTGCCAGCAGCCGGCAGGGTGGGGTCCTAAATGAAAAACTGTTTTTT. Translation: CASSRQGGVLNEKLFF.

The rearrangement joins TRBV29-1 to TRBJ2-1; 10 bases line up with TRBD2. Germline lookup yields CDR1 SQVTM and CDR2 ANQGSEA. This CDR3 has 14 residues. The V and J ends lost 7 bases and 6 bases, in that order; junction bases with no gene match: 9. CDR3 coding DNA: TGCAGCGCCAGGACCGCTAGCGGGGGCAATGAGCAGTTCTTC. Its protein product is CSARTASGGNEQFF.

This chain uses TRBV18 with TRBJ1-2; TRBD1 matches 10 bases. Germline V gene sequence: CDR1 KGHSH, CDR2 LQKENI. The CDR3 extends over 16 amino acids. V shed 8 bases, J shed 0 bases, and the junction held 9 bases outside the gene matches. CDR3 amino acids: CASAIGTGDTNYGYTF. The CDR3 region has the DNA TGTGCCAGCGCCATTGGGACAGGGGATACTAACTATGGCTACACCTTC.

This chain joins TRBV5-6 and TRBJ1-2; the match to TRBD1 covers 9 bases. The CDR3 totals 16 residues. Looked up from germline, CDR1 is SGHDT and CDR2 is YYEEEE. Trimming cost V 0 bases and J 1 base; bases outside gene matches: 4. The CDR3 spells CASSLVDRGHNYGYTF. In DNA form, the CDR3 reads TGTGCCAGCAGCTTGGTGGACAGGGGTCATAACTATGGCTACACCTTC. Combining the CDR3 with reference TRBV5-6 and TRBJ1-2 gives the whole variable domain DAGVTQSPTHLIKTRGQQVTLRCSPKSGHDTVSWYQQALGQGPQFIFQYYEEEERQRGNFPDRFSGHQFPNYSSELNVNALLLGDSALYLCASSLVDRGHNYGYTFGSGTRLTVV.

This clone was seen only once. The chain is built from TRBV7-3 and TRBJ2-1, with 9 nucleotides matching TRBD1. Germline-derived CDR1 and CDR2 are SGHTA and FQGTGA. Trimming took 5 bases from V and 6 from J; bases not matched to a gene: 11. The CDR3 is made up of 16 amino acids. The CDR3 is CASSLWGDRATNEQFF. The CDR3 coding sequence is TGTGCCAGCAGCCTATGGGGGGACAGGGCTACCAATGAGCAGTTCTTC.

The rearrangement joins TRBV9 to TRBJ1-2, with unresolved D. V lost 0 bases and J 0 bases, leaving 9 bases between the germline ends. The CDR3 length is 15 residues. In germline, CDR1 is SGDLS, CDR2 YYNGEE. CDR3 loop: CASSVGSIANYGYTF. Written as DNA, the CDR3 is TGTGCCAGCAGCGTAGGAAGTATAGCTAACTATGGCTACACCTTC.